Sequencing of this T cell receptor beta chain was carried out in a study of CXCR3-negative and CXCR3-positive naive CD8 T cells. Overall study findings and caveats: Naive cells positive for CXCR3 carried more hydrophobic TRB CDR3s than CXCR3-negative ones. Sequencing showed both naive subsets with comparably high diversity, and memory CD8+ cells much lower. Naive CXCR3-negative and CXCR3-positive cells had similar TRBV-TRBJ usage; memory differed.

Germline assignment: CDR1 SGDLS and CDR2 YYNGEE. The CDR3 length is 20 residues. Every individual CD8+ T cell subset underwent sorting in triplicate at 280,000 or so cells apiece. A CD45RO-CCR7+CD27+CD95- phenotype identified naive CD8+ T cells. Comment on this clonotype: Its antigen remains unknown.

The libraries of TRB cDNA were constructed through 5' RACE using UMI labels. Reanalyzing the 5' RACE reads, TCRdb keeps one entry per CDR3 protein, without DNA. This sample's clone table lists tens of thousands of distinct CDR3 sequences. This chain joins TRBV9 and TRBJ2-1; TCRdb reports TRBD2, a call that lacks DNA to check it against. The TCR originated in a human donor in good health. Some clones in this sample may be carry-over from other donors' samples. Sequencing was carried out using naive CXCR3+ CD8+ T cells from blood. Subset denoted: CD45RO-CCR7+CD27+CD95- naive CD8+ T cells expressing CXCR3 (TNR3+). The CDR3 sequence: CASSSTSVRTSGSSYNEQFF. Looking up the rest from reference TRBV9 and TRBJ2-1 gives the full variable domain: DSGVTQTPKHLITATGQRVTLRCSPRSGDLSVYWYQQSLDQGLQFLIQYYNGEERAKGNILERFSAQQFPDLHSELNLSSLELGDSALYFCASSSTSVRTSGSSYNEQFFGPGTRLTVL.